This is a list of T cell receptor beta chains from one sample in a study of response to subunit inactivated influenza vaccine. TCRdb reprocessed the RT-PCR reads via MiXCR and lists one record per CDR3 protein. The data hold roughly 150,000 distinct CDR3 sequences, with about a tenth observed a single time. Sequenced material: non-naive T cells sorted from PBMCs, taken more than 35 days after vaccination. The receptors here all came from a man aged 45-65 years who received an inactivated influenza vaccine. Each CDR3 is given with its conserved first and last residue. A D gene is named only where the DNA matches it firmly. A clone size is listed for some rows: how often the clone was seen (once, few, many), or a class if it is expanded.

len: 16; j_gene: TRBJ2-3; abundance: many; v_gene: TRBV5-1; d_gene: .; CDR3nt: TGCGCCAGCAGCCGCCAAAGAGACAGTGGAGCAGATACGCAGTATTTT; CDR3aa: CASSRQRDSGADTQYF
len: 14; j_gene: TRBJ2-5; abundance: few; v_gene: TRBV6-2/TRBV6-3; d_gene: .; CDR3nt: TGTGCCAGCAGTAGCAAGCGGCGGCAAGAGACCCAGTACTTC; CDR3aa: CASSSKRRQETQYF
len: 15; j_gene: TRBJ2-7; abundance: few; v_gene: TRBV2; d_gene: .; CDR3nt: TGTGCCAGCACCCTACCAGGGGGGGCAACCTACGAGCAGTACTTC; CDR3aa: CASTLPGGATYEQYF
len: 12; j_gene: TRBJ2-7; abundance: few; v_gene: TRBV20-1; d_gene: .; CDR3nt: TGCAGTGCTCCAGACAGGACATACGAGCAGTACTTC; CDR3aa: CSAPDRTYEQYF
len: 14; j_gene: TRBJ1-1; abundance: few; v_gene: TRBV15; d_gene: .; CDR3nt: TGTGCCACCAGCAGAGAGGTTTCAAACACTGAAGCTTTCTTT; CDR3aa: CATSREVSNTEAFF
len: 16; j_gene: TRBJ2-2; abundance: many; v_gene: TRBV11-3; d_gene: TRBD1; CDR3nt: TGTGCCAGCAGCTTAGTGACAGGGGGCTCCACCGGGGAGCTGTTTTTT; CDR3aa: CASSLVTGGSTGELFF
len: 19; j_gene: TRBJ2-1; abundance: few; v_gene: TRBV5-4; d_gene: TRBD2; CDR3nt: TGTGCCAGCAGCGGAGCCCTAGCGGGGGGGCTCGATGTTCGGGATGAGCAGTTCTTC; CDR3aa: CASSGALAGGLDVRDEQFF
len: 15; j_gene: TRBJ1-5; abundance: many; v_gene: TRBV20-1; d_gene: TRBD1; CDR3nt: TGCAGTGCTAGCAGTCAGGGGGCTAGCAATCAGCCCCAGCATTTT; CDR3aa: CSASSQGASNQPQHF
len: 18; j_gene: TRBJ2-6; abundance: .; v_gene: TRBV6-2/TRBV6-3; d_gene: .; CDR3nt: TGTGCCAGCAGTTACATCCGGGGCCGAAAATCTGGGGCCAACGTCCTGACTTTC; CDR3aa: CASSYIRGRKSGANVLTF
len: 19; j_gene: TRBJ2-5; abundance: few; v_gene: TRBV28; d_gene: .; CDR3nt: TGTGCCAGCAGTCCCCTGGGGGGGGCAGCCTTCCTGTACCAAGAGACCCAGTACTTC; CDR3aa: CASSPLGGAAFLYQETQYF
len: 16; j_gene: TRBJ2-5; abundance: few; v_gene: TRBV3-1; d_gene: TRBD2; CDR3nt: TGTGCCAGCAGCCATTTTCTGTCTAGCGGGGAAGAGACCCAGTACTTC; CDR3aa: CASSHFLSSGEETQYF
len: 15; j_gene: TRBJ1-1; abundance: many; v_gene: TRBV18; d_gene: .; CDR3nt: TGTGCCAGCTTTCCGAGTACCGGGACGCTCACTGAAGCTTTCTTT; CDR3aa: CASFPSTGTLTEAFF
len: 13; j_gene: TRBJ2-5; abundance: few; v_gene: TRBV18; d_gene: .; CDR3nt: TGTGCCAGCTCACCGACAGGTCAAGAGACCCAGTACTTC; CDR3aa: CASSPTGQETQYF
len: 15; j_gene: TRBJ2-1; abundance: many; v_gene: TRBV7-6; d_gene: TRBD1; CDR3nt: TGTGCCAGCAGCCTGGGACAGGGATCGAACAATGAGCAGTTCTTC; CDR3aa: CASSLGQGSNNEQFF
len: 14; j_gene: TRBJ1-2; abundance: many; v_gene: TRBV21-1; d_gene: .; CDR3nt: TGTGCCAGCCCCGAATCGATGATTCCGTATGGCTACACCTTC; CDR3aa: CASPESMIPYGYTF
len: 12; j_gene: TRBJ2-7; abundance: many; v_gene: TRBV20-1; d_gene: .; CDR3nt: TGCAGTGCTAGACGCGGTGGGTACGAGCAGTACTTC; CDR3aa: CSARRGGYEQYF
len: 13; j_gene: TRBJ1-2; abundance: many; v_gene: TRBV12-3/TRBV12-4; d_gene: .; CDR3nt: TGTGCCAGCAGCTTCACTCGAAACTATGGCTACACCTTC; CDR3aa: CASSFTRNYGYTF
len: 11; j_gene: TRBJ2-5; abundance: medium-sized; v_gene: TRBV12-3/TRBV12-4; d_gene: .; CDR3nt: TGTGCCAGCTCCCTCCAAGAGACCCAGTACTTC; CDR3aa: CASSLQETQYF
len: 15; j_gene: TRBJ1-1; abundance: .; v_gene: TRBV28; d_gene: TRBD1; CDR3nt: TGTGCCAGCAGTTTAGGGGGACAGTCGAACACTGAAGCTTTCTTT; CDR3aa: CASSLGGQSNTEAFF
len: 13; j_gene: TRBJ2-3; abundance: few; v_gene: TRBV21-1; d_gene: .; CDR3nt: TGTGCCAGCAGCAAAGGACCGGGGGATACGCAGTATTTT; CDR3aa: CASSKGPGDTQYF
len: 14; j_gene: TRBJ2-7; abundance: .; v_gene: TRBV5-4; d_gene: TRBD1; CDR3nt: TGTGCCAGCAGCCCACCGGGACAGACCTACGAGCAGTACTTC; CDR3aa: CASSPPGQTYEQYF
len: 15; j_gene: TRBJ2-1; abundance: few; v_gene: TRBV5-6; d_gene: .; CDR3nt: TGTGCCAGCAGCCCGGGACTCCTCTGCTACAATGAGCAGTTCTTC; CDR3aa: CASSPGLLCYNEQFF
len: 12; j_gene: TRBJ2-1; abundance: few; v_gene: TRBV10-3; d_gene: .; CDR3nt: TGTGCCATCAGTGAAAGACAGGTTGGGCAGTTCTTC; CDR3aa: CAISERQVGQFF
len: 14; j_gene: TRBJ2-2; abundance: few; v_gene: TRBV20-1; d_gene: .; CDR3nt: TGCAGTGCTAGAAAAGGGCTAGACACCGGGGAGCTGTTTTTT; CDR3aa: CSARKGLDTGELFF
len: 13; j_gene: TRBJ1-2; abundance: many; v_gene: TRBV25-1; d_gene: .; CDR3nt: TGTGCCAGCAGTGAATCTAGTCTCTATGGCTACACCTTC; CDR3aa: CASSESSLYGYTF
len: 15; j_gene: TRBJ2-7; abundance: many; v_gene: TRBV7-2; d_gene: TRBD2; CDR3nt: TGTGCCAGCAGATTACTAGCGGGAGGGCCGATTGAGCAGTACTTC; CDR3aa: CASRLLAGGPIEQYF
len: 14; j_gene: TRBJ2-7; abundance: many; v_gene: TRBV12-3/TRBV12-4; d_gene: TRBD2; CDR3nt: TGTGCCAGCAGGACCGGGACTAGCATCTACGAGCAGTACTTC; CDR3aa: CASRTGTSIYEQYF
len: 13; j_gene: TRBJ2-1; abundance: many; v_gene: TRBV3-1; d_gene: .; CDR3nt: TGTGCCAGCAGCCAATCCGGGTACAATGAGCAGTTCTTC; CDR3aa: CASSQSGYNEQFF
len: 15; j_gene: TRBJ2-7; abundance: few; v_gene: TRBV2; d_gene: TRBD1; CDR3nt: TGTGCCAGCAGCCTAGGACAGGCCGGAATCTACGAGCAGTACTTC; CDR3aa: CASSLGQAGIYEQYF
len: 14; j_gene: TRBJ2-1; abundance: few; v_gene: TRBV12-3/TRBV12-4; d_gene: TRBD2; CDR3nt: TGTGCCAGCAGTAAACTAGCGGTTGTCAATGAGCAGTTCTTC; CDR3aa: CASSKLAVVNEQFF
len: 17; j_gene: TRBJ2-1; abundance: many; v_gene: TRBV5-1; d_gene: TRBD2; CDR3nt: TGCGCCAGCAGCTTTCCAGCGGGACTAGCGGGAGGGAATGAGCAGTTCTTC; CDR3aa: CASSFPAGLAGGNEQFF
len: 12; j_gene: TRBJ1-2; abundance: few; v_gene: TRBV24-1; d_gene: .; CDR3nt: TGTGCCACCAGTGAGCGGGAAGATGGCTACACCTTC; CDR3aa: CATSEREDGYTF
len: 15; j_gene: TRBJ1-6; abundance: few; v_gene: TRBV6-5; d_gene: .; CDR3nt: TGTGCCAGCAGTTACTTGGACAGCTATAATTCACCCCTCCACTTT; CDR3aa: CASSYLDSYNSPLHF
len: 14; j_gene: TRBJ2-5; abundance: many; v_gene: TRBV5-5; d_gene: .; CDR3nt: TGTGCCAGCAGCTACGGACCGGTCGAAGAGACCCAGTACTTC; CDR3aa: CASSYGPVEETQYF
len: 15; j_gene: TRBJ2-5; abundance: few; v_gene: TRBV5-6; d_gene: TRBD1; CDR3nt: TGTGCCAGCAGCTTCGACCCCGACAGGGTCGAGACCCAGTACTTC; CDR3aa: CASSFDPDRVETQYF
len: 11; j_gene: TRBJ2-1; abundance: few; v_gene: TRBV25-1; d_gene: .; CDR3nt: TGTGCCAGCAGTGATGTCCATGAGCAGTTCTTC; CDR3aa: CASSDVHEQFF
len: 14; j_gene: TRBJ2-7; abundance: many; v_gene: TRBV5-1; d_gene: TRBD1; CDR3nt: TGCGCCAGCAGCTCTACAGGGGGCGGGTACGAGCAGTACTTC; CDR3aa: CASSSTGGGYEQYF
len: 17; j_gene: TRBJ1-5; abundance: many; v_gene: TRBV7-8; d_gene: TRBD1; CDR3nt: TGTGCCAGCAGCCCAAATACAGGGACAGGGAGCAATCAGCCCCAGCATTTT; CDR3aa: CASSPNTGTGSNQPQHF
len: 17; j_gene: TRBJ2-4; abundance: many; v_gene: TRBV7-2; d_gene: .; CDR3nt: TGTGCCAGCAGCCCGCCCATGGGGGGGGCCGACTTAAACATTCAGTACTTC; CDR3aa: CASSPPMGGADLNIQYF
len: 13; j_gene: TRBJ2-1; abundance: .; v_gene: TRBV28; d_gene: .; CDR3nt: TGTGCCAGCAGGCACCCATTTAGGGATGAGCAGTTCTTC; CDR3aa: CASRHPFRDEQFF
len: 14; j_gene: TRBJ1-1; abundance: .; v_gene: TRBV11-2; d_gene: .; CDR3nt: TGTGCCAGCAGCGCCGTCGCGTGGGGGACTGAAGCTTTCTTT; CDR3aa: CASSAVAWGTEAFF
len: 18; j_gene: TRBJ2-2; abundance: many; v_gene: TRBV5-6; d_gene: .; CDR3nt: TGTGCCAGCAGCTTGGACTCCCTGGACGCCTTATTCACCGGGGAGCTGTTTTTT; CDR3aa: CASSLDSLDALFTGELFF
len: 15; j_gene: TRBJ1-1; abundance: many; v_gene: TRBV11-2; d_gene: TRBD1; CDR3nt: TGTGCCAGCAGCTTGGACGACAGGGAAGGCGCTGAAGCTTTCTTT; CDR3aa: CASSLDDREGAEAFF
len: 15; j_gene: TRBJ2-7; abundance: .; v_gene: TRBV7-9; d_gene: TRBD2; CDR3nt: TGTGCCAGCAGCTCAACCTACGGGGGGTCCTACGAGCAGTACTTC; CDR3aa: CASSSTYGGSYEQYF
len: 13; j_gene: TRBJ2-3; abundance: .; v_gene: TRBV2; d_gene: .; CDR3nt: TGTGCCAGCAGGGGGCCGGGGGAAGATACGCAGTATTTT; CDR3aa: CASRGPGEDTQYF
len: 13; j_gene: TRBJ1-6; abundance: .; v_gene: TRBV28; d_gene: .; CDR3nt: TGTGCCAGCAACAGGGTAGAGGATTCACCCCTCCACTTT; CDR3aa: CASNRVEDSPLHF
len: 13; j_gene: TRBJ2-1; abundance: many; v_gene: TRBV20-1; d_gene: TRBD2; CDR3nt: TGCAGTGCGTCCCCGGGACTAGCGGGAGAGTCGTCCTTC; CDR3aa: CSASPGLAGESSF
len: 12; j_gene: TRBJ2-5; abundance: many; v_gene: TRBV20-1; d_gene: .; CDR3nt: TGCAGTGCTAGAGATCATCGGGGGACCCAGTACTTC; CDR3aa: CSARDHRGTQYF
len: 13; j_gene: TRBJ1-1; abundance: .; v_gene: TRBV28; d_gene: .; CDR3nt: TGTGCCAGCAGGGGTTCCGGGAACACTGAAGCTTTCTTT; CDR3aa: CASRGSGNTEAFF
len: 14; j_gene: TRBJ2-2; abundance: .; v_gene: TRBV7-6; d_gene: .; CDR3nt: TGTGCCAGCAGCGTCGACGCGAACACCGGGGAGCTGTTTTTT; CDR3aa: CASSVDANTGELFF
len: 15; j_gene: TRBJ2-1; abundance: .; v_gene: TRBV20-1; d_gene: TRBD1; CDR3nt: TGCAGTGCTAGAGAGACAGGGTATTCTTACAATGAGCAGTTCTTC; CDR3aa: CSARETGYSYNEQFF
len: 11; j_gene: TRBJ2-7; abundance: many; v_gene: TRBV29-1; d_gene: .; CDR3nt: TGCAGCGTTGAAGTGCGGTACGAGCAGTACTTC; CDR3aa: CSVEVRYEQYF
len: 15; j_gene: TRBJ2-1; abundance: .; v_gene: TRBV5-1; d_gene: .; CDR3nt: TGCGCCAGCAGCTTGGCCCTCGGGCCCGTCGATGAGCAGTTCTTC; CDR3aa: CASSLALGPVDEQFF
len: 14; j_gene: TRBJ2-4; abundance: few; v_gene: TRBV28; d_gene: TRBD1; CDR3nt: TGTGCCAGCAGTCACAGGGGGCGCCAAAACATTCAGTACTTC; CDR3aa: CASSHRGRQNIQYF
len: 14; j_gene: TRBJ2-7; abundance: .; v_gene: TRBV12-3/TRBV12-4; d_gene: TRBD2; CDR3nt: TGTGCCAGCAGTTTCGCGGGAGGGCCGGACGAGCAGTACTTC; CDR3aa: CASSFAGGPDEQYF
len: 14; j_gene: TRBJ2-5; abundance: .; v_gene: TRBV15; d_gene: .; CDR3nt: TGTGCCACCAGCAGAGCGGGAGTCCGAGAGACCCAGTACTTC; CDR3aa: CATSRAGVRETQYF
len: 15; j_gene: TRBJ2-1; abundance: many; v_gene: TRBV28; d_gene: .; CDR3nt: TGTGCCAGCAGTTTATTGGGCGGAGGGGACAATGAGCAGTTCTTC; CDR3aa: CASSLLGGGDNEQFF
len: 14; j_gene: TRBJ1-4; abundance: .; v_gene: TRBV28; d_gene: .; CDR3nt: TGTGCCAGCAGTTTAGGGACATTGAATGAAAAACTGTTTTTT; CDR3aa: CASSLGTLNEKLFF
len: 12; j_gene: TRBJ2-3; abundance: many; v_gene: TRBV29-1; d_gene: .; CDR3nt: TGCAGCGTCTGGCGGGGCACAGATACGCAGTATTTT; CDR3aa: CSVWRGTDTQYF
len: 13; j_gene: TRBJ2-7; abundance: .; v_gene: TRBV6-2/TRBV6-3; d_gene: .; CDR3nt: TGTGCCAGCAGTTACCCGCGGACCTACGAGCAGTACTTC; CDR3aa: CASSYPRTYEQYF